This T cell receptor beta chain was identified during a study of blood T cells in healthy people across ages (dated by TCRdb to the mid-2010s). Describing the broader study: Template switching captured roughly one uniquely barcoded TCR beta cDNA molecule per two T cells in model experiments. For two donors (one aged 18 to 29 and one aged 80 or older), the study analyzed two additional independent replicas of 1 million unique cDNA reads from the same blood draw. To avoid experimental bias, donors of different ages were randomly spread across the sequencing lanes. To track age-related changes in TCR beta repertoire diversity, the study relied on deep sequencing normalized with unique cDNA molecular identifiers. Donors were grouped into four age groups: young (average roughly 17 years), middle-aged (roughly 37), aged (approximately 67) and long-lived (around 82). Summary of the overall study and its limitations: The long-lived group showed more naive CD4+ T cells, fewer expanded clones and increased TCR diversity than the aged group, suggesting age selection. Observed TCR beta diversity correlated strongly with the percentage of naive T cells measured by flow cytometry. Because donor CMV infection status was unknown, age-related changes in expanded clonotypes were potentially confounded. Observed TCR beta diversity per million T cells fell roughly linearly with age, and a significant reduction was already apparent by age around 39. Since profiling was done on bulk unsorted PBMCs, naive and antigen-experienced compartments could not be conclusively compared. Estimates of total diversity based on one million sequenced T cells were regarded as lower bounds and as underestimates.

The CDR1 and CDR2 encoded by the germline V gene are MNHEY and SVGAGI. Its CDR3 holds 13 amino acids, cysteine through phenylalanine. The CDR3 DNA has 39 bases and is translated from base 1. V sheds 2 bases and J sheds 0 bases, leaving 5 bases between their ends. Library preparation used 5' RACE. Sequencing took place on an Illumina HiSeq 2500. A second PCR of about 7 to 12 cycles was performed with a sample-barcoded 5' primer and a J-beta primer mix. A unique molecular identifier was introduced onto each TCR beta cDNA molecule by a template-switch 5' adaptor carrying 12 random nucleotides. At least 2.5 million CDR3-containing paired-end reads were obtained from each sample. First-strand cDNA was synthesized from all RNA with the Mint cDNA synthesis kit, primed by a TRBC-specific oligonucleotide. Following uracil-DNA glycosylase treatment, a first 18-cycle PCR with universal primers M1SS and BC2_uni_R was performed on all cDNA. The authors processed their data as follows. Normalization of each sample was performed by random selection of 1 million high-quality reads, each carrying a distinct molecular identifier. Reads sharing molecular identifiers were discarded rather than binned into consensus sequences. MiTCR, run with a Q25 quality threshold and the strictest error-elimination algorithm, handled CDR3 identification, clonotype clustering and error correction. Lower-bound total TCR beta diversity was estimated with a nonparametric unseen species model using Euler transformation. The raw public data were reprocessed by TCRdb itself: fastp quality trimming at Q25, MiXCR clonotype calling, in-frame beta chains only. Every entry covers one CDR3 protein and lists the most common genes and DNA from its rows. It is TCRdb's table, rather than the study itself, that gives the V and J calls and clone size. The sample table contains 1.5 million to 2 million distinct CDR3 sequences; only one count was recorded for roughly 50% of them. The top ten clonotypes cover 2.1% of the sample.

About this clonotype itself: Its cognate antigen has yet to be identified. Per-base quality was not reported, and no clone a single base away is much larger than it.

Systemically healthy Caucasian individuals from Russia, roughly 40 in total and aged roughly 6 to 100 years, were included as donors. Each donor gave approximately 9.3 milliliters of peripheral blood, collected into EDTA-treated Vacutainer tubes. Ficoll-Paque density-gradient centrifugation was used to isolate PBMCs, with at least 6 million obtained per sample. Total RNA, at least 5.5 micrograms per sample, was extracted from PBMCs with Trizol reagent. For every donor, an aliquot of PBMCs went through flow cytometry to measure the percentages of naive CD45RAhigh/CD27high T cells. The sequencing sample was made of blood. The sequence derives from a woman aged 35 to 49 in good health. The chain is assembled from TRBV6-5 and TRBJ2-7, with the D segment identity uncertain. The bases read TGTGCCAGCAGTTACGGATTCTCCTACGAGCAGTACTTC. Its amino acids are CASSYGFSYEQYF.